The T cell receptor beta chain described here comes from a study of cytomegalovirus exposure and HLA in healthy donors. Regarding the study as a whole: Accounts indicate the classifier identified cytomegalovirus status with strong specificity and sensitivity. One later analysis reportedly identified an Asian-associated ancestry cluster that showed fewer N-insertions than the roughly 720-donor mean. For TCR beta chains, V- and J-gene trimming was later linked to a missense DCLRE1C variant. Most subjects' HLA-A and HLA-B alleles were reportedly predicted from TCR beta sequences.

Looked up from germline, CDR1 is SGHTA and CDR2 is FQGNSA. CDR3 length equals 14 residues. Trimming left V 5 bases short and J 0 bases short, with 7 bases between. A note on this clone: Its specificity is not known. Other nucleotide sequences from this sample produce the same CDR3.

In the PCR, 60 Vbeta and 13 Jbeta primers were used. Method: immunoSEQ multiplex PCR; TCRdb's copy keeps in-frame clones and lacks some. Of 150,000 to 200,000 clones in the sample, approximately 72% were seen once. This clonotype was obtained from a human donor in good health. The sample comprised PBMCs. The chain joins TRBV7-2 to TRBJ2-2, with D unresolved. For the CDR3, the DNA is TGTGCCAGCAGCCCCTCAGCGAACACCGGGGAGCTGTTTTTT. Translation: CASSPSANTGELFF.